Listed below are T cell receptor beta chains from one sample, sequenced in a study of T cells in localized non-small cell lung cancer. The assay was immunoSEQ multiplex PCR, and TCRdb's table has in-frame clones only and misses some. Of under 60,000 clones detected, about nine tenths appear once; the ten largest clones hold over 15%. The sequencing here drew on peripheral blood, taken before any cancer treatment. The receptors were sampled from a male donor aged 60 or over with stage III squamous cell lung carcinoma. Each CDR3 is given with its conserved first and last residue. The listing skips clone size in some rows; elsewhere it reads once, few, many or a size class.

j_call,clone_size,v_call,cdr3_aa
TRBJ1-1,-,TRBV6-5,CASSVIMNTEAFF
TRBJ1-1,few,TRBV6-5,CASSPYLNTEAFF
TRBJ2-2,-,TRBV27,CASSYFPGELFF
TRBJ2-7,-,TRBV9,CASSATGGLSSYEQYF
TRBJ1-2,-,TRBV11-2,CASSLEGPGYTF
TRBJ2-2,-,TRBV28,CASSLDYGGELFF
TRBJ2-7,-,TRBV7-3,CASSPQAGSYEQYF
TRBJ1-6,-,TRBV15,CATSRDRGAGAYNSPLHF
TRBJ2-7,-,TRBV19,CASSIVAQGSYEQYF
TRBJ2-7,once,TRBV7-2,CASSLDPQGLGEQYF
TRBJ2-7,-,TRBV7-9,CASSRSAGTVAYEQYF
TRBJ1-1,once,TRBV6-6,CASTHWAGNTEAFF
TRBJ2-3,-,TRBV5-4,CASSFDRGVTDTQYF
TRBJ2-7,-,TRBV5-3,CARRSGLAPSLLTYEQYF
TRBJ1-2,-,TRBV18,CASSPPGQNYGYTF
TRBJ2-2,once,TRBV2,CASSYPTGLNTGELFF
TRBJ2-1,-,TRBV10-3,CAIKDAPGNEQFF
TRBJ1-5,-,TRBV28,CASRNPGVQPQHF
TRBJ2-4,-,TRBV7-2,CASSLATGLDIQYF
TRBJ1-5,-,TRBV18,CASSPIQGGGSNQPQHF
TRBJ1-2,-,TRBV7-9,CASNRDRLGGYTF
TRBJ1-4,-,TRBV5-1,CASSLGGSTNEKLFF
TRBJ1-2,-,TRBV6-5,CASSYFQGATYGYTF
TRBJ2-3,-,TRBV18,CASSPPSGGRRTDTQYF
TRBJ2-3,-,TRBV12-5,CASGLGQGTADTQYF
TRBJ2-1,few,TRBV7-3,CASSLGTSDYNEQFF
TRBJ2-7,-,TRBV6-1,CASRGTPHHEQYF
TRBJ2-6,-,TRBV25-1,CASSESRGGGANVLTF
TRBJ2-7,-,TRBV28,CATGISSYEQYF
TRBJ2-5,-,TRBV7-2,CASSPSPGTQYF
TRBJ2-4,-,TRBV6-5,CASTSPQGNIQYF
TRBJ2-2,few,TRBV5-5,CASSLQVYTGELFF
TRBJ2-1,-,TRBV29-1,CSVGSAGGSYNEQFF
TRBJ2-3,-,TRBV30,CAWSVSSTDTQYF
TRBJ1-1,-,TRBV19,CASSRRAELGTEAFF
TRBJ1-2,once,TRBV7-9,CASSLNRDGYTF
TRBJ2-5,few,TRBV10-3,CAISEEGRVLETQYF
TRBJ2-1,-,TRBV9,CASSVATSGGVVEQFF
TRBJ2-7,once,TRBV9,CASTETGSSYEQYF
TRBJ2-1,-,TRBV11-2,CASSEGIYNEQFF
TRBJ1-5,-,TRBV5-1,CASRTSVNSNQPQHF
TRBJ1-5,-,TRBV19,CASSIEWGPQHF
TRBJ1-2,-,TRBV27,CASSLYGTQKQANYGYTF
TRBJ1-2,-,TRBV5-1,CASSRERNYGYTF
TRBJ1-5,-,TRBV21-1,CASTSRKTVGNQPQHF
TRBJ1-5,-,TRBV25-1,CASSGYRDSDQPQHF
TRBJ2-7,few,TRBV4-3,CASSQDLSGGDEQYF
TRBJ2-3,-,TRBV5-6,CASSLRRRSTDTQYF
TRBJ2-3,-,TRBV7-9,CASSRQAPSTDTQYF
TRBJ2-7,-,TRBV5-4,CASSDGVGAGVREQYF
TRBJ1-5,-,TRBV28,CASSFPGGQPQHF
TRBJ1-5,once,TRBV19,CASSSENDRGLSSWRNQPQHF
TRBJ2-3,-,TRBV5-1,CASSRQGDTQYF
TRBJ2-5,-,TRBV5-1,CASTGGGYQETQYF
TRBJ2-5,-,TRBV5-3,CARSLAETSGRVQETQYF